This T cell receptor beta chain was documented in a study of cytomegalovirus exposure and HLA in healthy donors. Study-wide points: Only CMV serostatus was available as immune exposure information.

The PCR had 60 Vbeta and 13 Jbeta primers. This table comes from immunoSEQ multiplex PCR, and its TCRdb copy is limited to in-frame clones, with some not included. The sample lists fewer than 250,000 clones, over 80% occurring once. V lost 5 bases and J lost 3, with 14 bases in between. Germline values: CDR1 PRHDT, CDR2 FYEKMQ (reference sequence). The CDR3 has 15 amino acids. On this clone: Antigen unknown.

The clonotype originates from a man in his forties in good health and CMV-seropositive. This rearrangement joins TRBV13 to TRBJ1-3, with D uncertain. The sample comprised PBMCs. The CDR3 loop reads CASSPPWPNGNTIYF. The DNA of the CDR3 is TGTGCCAGCAGCCCCCCATGGCCGAATGGAAACACCATATATTTT.